This TCR beta chain was obtained from a study of control samples from healthy donors and cancer patients. Only in-frame clones appear in the TCRdb table, and some are missing; sequencing was by immunoSEQ multiplex PCR. The sample includes roughly 51,000 clones, around nine tenths of them seen just once. This CDR3 contains 15 residues. CDR1 is SGHRS and CDR2 is YFSETQ in the germline V gene. V shed 0 bases and J 6 bases; nucleotides not matched to a gene: 2. The receptor comes from a man between 35 and 55 years old with colorectal cancer. J is TRBJ2-2 and V is TRBV5-1, with 10 bases lining up with TRBD1. The sequenced material came from PBMCs. The CDR3 DNA follows: TGCGCCAGCAGCTTGGGGACAGGGGGAGCCGGGGAGCTGTTTTTT. Amino acids: CASSLGTGGAGELFF. The full variable domain, in which reference TRBV5-1 and TRBJ2-2 provide the parts outside the CDR3, is KAGVTQTPRYLIKTRGQQVTLSCSPISGHRSVSWYQQTPGQGLQFLFEYFSETQRNKGNFPGRFSGRQFSNSRSEMNVSTLELGDSALYLCASSLGTGGAGELFFGEGSRLTVL.